The following is a TCR beta chain sequence with its context. The target antigen is unknown. The sample originates from a study of T cell responses to AZD1222 COVID-19 vaccine. Regarding the study as a whole: Along spike, vaccine-associated CD4 TCRs were found throughout, with dominance at 160-218 and 743-854.

Measured with immunoSEQ multiplex PCR; TCRdb has only the in-frame clones, and not every one. The repertoire includes about 69,000 clones, around four fifths of them detected once, and approximately 25% sits in the top ten. The receptor was derived from an adult who received the AZD1222 COVID-19 vaccine. The starting material was peripheral blood, obtained 28 days after the second AZD1222 dose.

CDR3 coding DNA: TGTGCCAGCGGAGGGGGTGATGAGCAGTTCTTC. As protein: CASGGGDEQFF. The gene calls are TRBV6-6 and TRBJ2-1; D possibly matches TRBD1 or TRBD2 (6 bases each). CDR1 and CDR2 from the germline V gene are MNHNY and SVGAGI (reference sequence). The CDR3 consists of 11 residues. V dropped 8 bases and J dropped 8 bases, with 10 bases sitting between them.